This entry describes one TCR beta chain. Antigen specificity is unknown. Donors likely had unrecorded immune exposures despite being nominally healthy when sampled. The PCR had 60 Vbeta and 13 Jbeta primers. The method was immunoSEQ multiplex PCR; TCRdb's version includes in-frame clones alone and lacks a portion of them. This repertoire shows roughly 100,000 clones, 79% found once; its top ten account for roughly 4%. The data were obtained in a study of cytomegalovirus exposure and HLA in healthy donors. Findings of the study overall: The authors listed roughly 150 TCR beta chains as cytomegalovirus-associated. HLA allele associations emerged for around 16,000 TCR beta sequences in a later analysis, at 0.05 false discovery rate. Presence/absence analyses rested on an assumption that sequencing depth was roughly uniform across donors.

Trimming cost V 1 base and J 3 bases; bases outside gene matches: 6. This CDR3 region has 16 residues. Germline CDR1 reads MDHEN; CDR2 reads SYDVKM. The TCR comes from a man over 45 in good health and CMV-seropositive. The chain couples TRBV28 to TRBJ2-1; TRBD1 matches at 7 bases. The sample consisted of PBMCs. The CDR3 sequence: CASSLYGGQIYNEQFF. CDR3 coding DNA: TGTGCCAGCAGTTTATATGGGGGACAGATCTACAATGAGCAGTTCTTC. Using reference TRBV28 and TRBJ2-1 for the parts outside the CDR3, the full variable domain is DVKVTQSSRYLVKRTGEKVFLECVQDMDHENMFWYRQDPGLGLRLIYFSYDVKMKEKGDIPEGYSVSREKKERFSLILESASTNQTSMYLCASSLYGGQIYNEQFFGPGTRLTVL.